These 3 T cell receptor beta chains share one sample of origin, sequenced in a study of cytomegalovirus exposure and HLA in healthy donors. The study ran its PCR with 60 Vbeta and 13 Jbeta primers. The assay was immunoSEQ multiplex PCR, and TCRdb's table has in-frame clones only and misses some. The repertoire includes some 130,000 clones, around 80% of them detected once, and over 3% sits in the top ten. What was sequenced was PBMCs. These receptors all come from a woman aged 40 to 50 in good health and CMV-seronegative.

CDR3 bases: TGTGCCAGCAGCCAACTAGGCCAAGAGACCCAGTACTTC. The encoded protein is CASSQLGQETQYF. The chain carries TRBV7-2 and TRBJ2-5; D might be TRBD2 (5 bases). Germline assignment: CDR1 SGHTA and CDR2 FQGNSA. The CDR3 is 13 residues long. V lost 5 bases to trimming and J lost 1 base, with 8 bases between them.

This clone was detected a few times. V usage is TRBV5-4 and J usage is TRBJ1-6, with D hard to call. The CDR3 has 17 residues. CDR1 and CDR2 from the germline V gene are SGHNT and YYREEE (reference sequence). Trimming cost V 1 base and J 6 bases, with 17 bases left between them. The CDR3 sequence is CASSLRLEGFGNSPLHF. CDR3 nucleotides: TGTGCCAGCAGCTTGCGGTTAGAGGGATTTGGTAATTCACCCCTCCACTTT. Drawing the rest from reference TRBV5-4 and TRBJ1-6, the complete variable domain is ETGVTQSPTHLIKTRGQQVTLRCSSQSGHNTVSWYQQALGQGPQFIFQYYREEENGRGNFPPRFSGLQFPNYSSELNVNALELDDSALYLCASSLRLEGFGNSPLHFGNGTRLTVT.

The chain is built from TRBV6-6 and TRBJ2-5; possibly TRBD2 for D (6 bases). There are 13 residues in the CDR3. Germline loops: CDR1 MNHNY, CDR2 SVGAGI (reference sequence). V gave up 8 bases and J gave up 1 base, with 11 bases separating them. CDR3 loop: CASGEAFQETQYF. CDR3 DNA: TGTGCCAGCGGGGAGGCGTTCCAAGAGACCCAGTACTTC.